The 25 T cell receptor beta chains reported below all come from one sample, sequenced in a study of blood T cell repertoires in COVID-19. Profiling relied on immunoSEQ multiplex PCR, and the TCRdb table lists in-frame clones only, not all of them. The profile shows 200,000 to 300,000 clones, 90% of them singletons. Material: PBMCs or T cells enriched from blood (not recorded which). The receptors were sampled from a man in his forties or fifties who had been exposed to COVID-19.

The CDR3 sequence: CASSSRLAGGEQYV. Here the CDR3 DNA reads TGTGCCAGCAGCTCCAGACTAGCGGGAGGCGAGCAGTACGTC. The rearrangement links TRBV6-2 or TRBV6-3 to TRBJ2-7; 13 bases are a match to TRBD2. The CDR3 has 14 residues. The germline V gene has CDR1 MNHEY and CDR2 SVGEGT. After removal of 6 bases from V and 6 bases from J, the junction contained 5 bases not matched to a gene.

This sequence joins TRBV6-2 or TRBV6-3 and TRBJ2-1; 10 bases fit TRBD2. From germline, CDR1 is MNHEY and CDR2 SVGEGT. This CDR3 has 15 residues. Trimming took 5 bases from V and 6 from J; bases not matched to a gene: 7. The CDR3 region is CASSARGTSVNEQFF. In nucleotides, the CDR3 is TGTGCCAGCAGTGCCCGGGGGACTAGCGTCAATGAGCAGTTCTTC.

The rearrangement links TRBV2 to TRBJ2-2, with 8 bases lining up with TRBD1. This CDR3 is built from 14 residues. The J segment lost 6 bases and the V segment lost 10 bases, leaving 10 bases of the junction unmatched. CDR1 and CDR2 (germline): SNHLY, FYNNEI. CDR3 coding DNA: TGTGCCACAATTCTGGACAGGGTTGCCGGGGAGCTGTTTTTT. This encodes CATILDRVAGELFF.

The rearrangement joins TRBV6-5 to TRBJ2-3; 7 bases are shared with TRBD1. The germline gives CDR1 MNHEY, CDR2 SVGAGI. The length of the CDR3 is 15 residues. J lost 4 bases, V lost 6 bases, and 10 bases had no gene match. The CDR3 is CASSERGTGADTQYF. The CDR3 coding sequence is TGTGCCAGCAGCGAGAGGGGTACAGGGGCAGATACGCAGTATTTT.

The rearrangement uses TRBV5-1 and TRBJ2-7; possible D gene TRBD2, 6 bases. Germline values: CDR1 SGHRS, CDR2 YFSETQ. This CDR3 spans 13 amino acids. Trimming took 4 bases from V and 6 from J, leaving 14 bases between them. CDR3: CASSRGVGGEQYV. DNA of the CDR3: TGCGCCAGCAGCCGAGGGGTGGGGGGCGAGCAGTACGTC.

The chain has TRBV7-9 and TRBJ1-2; D ambiguous. The CDR3 has 16 residues. Germline assignment: CDR1 SEHNR and CDR2 FQNEAQ (reference sequence). The V end was cut by 4 bases, the J end by 5 bases, with 20 bases between. Here the CDR3 reads CASSSLFGVGRYGYTF. The CDR3 DNA sequence: TGTGCCAGCAGCTCACTTTTCGGGGTCGGGAGGTATGGCTACACCTTC. The complete variable domain, with remaining parts taken from reference TRBV7-9 and TRBJ1-2, reads DTGVSQNPRHKITKRGQNVTFRCDPISEHNRLYWYRQTLGQGPEFLTYFQNEAQLEKSRLLSDRFSAERPKGSFSTLEIQRTEQGDSAMYLCASSSLFGVGRYGYTFGSGTRLTVV.

This chain links TRBV7-8 with TRBJ1-2; D not resolved. The CDR3 spans 15 residues. The V gene's germline CDR1 is SGHVS and CDR2 FQNEAQ. V was pared by 1 base and J by 8 bases, with 17 bases between. CDR3 sequence (DNA): TGTGCCAGCAGCTTAGGACATCGGGGATCTGAAGGCTACACCTTC. Translating gives CASSLGHRGSEGYTF.

The V and J genes are TRBV19 and TRBJ2-4, with 7 nucleotides matching TRBD1. J was trimmed by 12 bases and V by 3 bases; bases with no gene match: 17. Germline values: CDR1 LNHDA, CDR2 SQIVND (reference sequence). The CDR3 sequence is 16 residues long. This CDR3 is CASSIRTRGQGETQYF. CDR3 sequence (DNA): TGTGCCAGTAGTATCCGTACGAGGGGGCAGGGAGAGACTCAGTACTTC. The full variable domain, its missing parts supplied by reference TRBV19 and TRBJ2-4, is DGGITQSPKYLFRKEGQNVTLSCEQNLNHDAMYWYRQDPGQGLRLIYYSQIVNDFQKGDIAEGYSVSREKKESFPLTVTSAQKNPTAFYLCASSIRTRGQGETQYFGAGTRLSVL.

This rearrangement joins TRBV11-3 to TRBJ2-5; a possible D gene is TRBD1 (5 bases). The V gene lost 4 bases and the J gene lost 5 bases, with 14 bases spanning the gap. Germline V gene sequence: CDR1 SGHNT, CDR2 YENEEA. This CDR3 has 14 residues. The CDR3 DNA reads as TGTGCCAGCAGCTCCTCCAGGGCGCACGAGACCCAGTACTTC. This encodes CASSSSRAHETQYF.

The V gene is TRBV4-2, the J gene TRBJ2-3; perhaps TRBD2 as D (7 bases). Trimming pared 1 base from V and 4 bases from J, leaving 12 bases between. The germline V gene encodes CDR1 LGHNA and CDR2 YNFKEQ. The CDR3 is 15 residues long. In DNA form, the CDR3 reads TGTGCCAGCAGCCAAGCCGGGGGGCGCGCAGATACGCAGTATTTT. Translating it yields CASSQAGGRADTQYF.

This chain links TRBV2 with TRBJ1-3; no reliable D call. The V end lost 6 bases, the J end lost 2 bases, and 14 bases lay between the germline ends. This CDR3 is built from 15 residues. From germline, CDR1 is SNHLY and CDR2 FYNNEI. The CDR3 coding sequence is TGTGCCAGCAGCTCACTTGGGAGGCCTGGAAACACCATATATTTT. Its translation is CASSSLGRPGNTIYF.

V is TRBV11-3 and J is TRBJ1-4; 9 bases map to TRBD1. Per the germline V gene, CDR1 is SGHNT and CDR2 is YENEEA. This CDR3 region has 14 residues. Germline trimming cut 4 bases from V and 6 bases from J; bases unmatched to any gene: 3. DNA for the CDR3: TGTGCCAGCAGCTCGGGACAGGGAGATGAAAAACTGTTTTTT. Protein: CASSSGQGDEKLFF.

The gene calls are TRBV5-6 and TRBJ2-1, with 10 bases that match TRBD1. With V trimmed by 0 bases and J by 7 bases, 4 bases remained unmatched. This CDR3 is built from 15 residues. Looked up from germline, CDR1 is SGHDT and CDR2 is YYEEEE. CDR3 DNA: TGTGCCAGCAGCTTGGGGGGACAGGGGTTAAATGAGCAGTTCTTC. Its translation: CASSLGGQGLNEQFF.

V is TRBV27 and J is TRBJ1-1, with D tentatively TRBD1 (5 bases). V lost 5 bases, J lost 3 bases, and 10 bases lay in between. The germline CDR1 and CDR2 sequences are MNHEY and SMNVEV (reference sequence). The CDR3 is 13 residues long. This chain's CDR3 is CASSMVRDTEAFF. CDR3 DNA sequence: TGTGCCAGCAGTATGGTCAGGGACACTGAAGCTTTCTTT.

J is TRBJ1-1 and V is TRBV29-1; D ambiguous. The CDR3 is 13 residues long. V was trimmed by 2 bases and J by 0 bases, leaving 7 bases between them. Germline assignment: CDR1 SQVTM and CDR2 ANQGSEA. CDR3 region: CSVEQRMNTEAFF. The CDR3 DNA reads as TGCAGCGTTGAACAGCGGATGAACACTGAAGCTTTCTTT.

The chain uses TRBV2 and TRBJ2-3; the match to TRBD1 covers 12 bases. The length of the CDR3 is 15 residues. CDR1 and CDR2 from the germline V gene are SNHLY and FYNNEI. Trimming cost V 5 bases and J 3 bases; bases outside gene matches: 3. CDR3 in amino acids: CASSSGQGATDTQYF. The CDR3, as DNA: TGTGCCAGCAGTTCGGGACAGGGGGCTACAGATACGCAGTATTTT.

The chain employs TRBV4-2 and TRBJ1-6; the D gene is possibly TRBD1 (5 bases). Germline loops: CDR1 LGHNA, CDR2 YNFKEQ. The germline V and J ends were trimmed by 2 bases and 7 bases, with 9 bases remaining between them. This CDR3 region has 14 residues. The CDR3 nucleotides are TGTGCCAGCAGCCAAAGACGGGGGAATTCACCCCTCCACTTT. Encoded protein: CASSQRRGNSPLHF.

Turning to this clone: Germline and junction disagree at one end, which may indicate a read error. This sequence joins TRBV6-2 or TRBV6-3 and TRBJ1-5; 8 bases fit TRBD1. Germline V CDR1 and CDR2: MNHEY, SVGEGT. The CDR3 extends over 15 amino acids. As DNA, the CDR3 is TGTGCCAGCAGTTACCCAGACAGGGGCAACCAGCCCCAGCATTTT. It yields the protein CASSYPDRGNQPQHF.

V usage is TRBV10-3 and J usage is TRBJ1-5; 7 nucleotides line up with TRBD1. This CDR3 is built from 15 residues. After removal of 5 bases from V and 5 bases from J, the junction contained 9 bases not matched to a gene. The germline CDR1 and CDR2 sequences are ENHRY and SYGVKD. The CDR3 bases are TGTGCCATCAGTCCGAATACAGGGGTAGATCAGCCCCAGCATTTT. Translation gives CAISPNTGVDQPQHF.

J is TRBJ2-3 and V is TRBV10-3; weak D call: TRBD1 (6 bases). The CDR3 covers 13 residues. Trimming took 8 bases from V and 5 from J, leaving 14 bases between them. Germline CDR1 is ENHRY and CDR2 is SYGVKD. The CDR3 DNA sequence: TGTGCCATCTGCAGGGGTGAGAAAGATACGCAGTATTTT. Translation: CAICRGEKDTQYF.

Of note for this clone: The same CDR3 can be traced to other DNA sequences in this sample. J is TRBJ1-1 and V is TRBV6-5; no clear D. V lost 2 bases and J 8 bases, leaving 9 bases between the germline ends. Germline values: CDR1 MNHEY, CDR2 SVGAGI. The CDR3 is 12 amino acids. Here the CDR3 reads CASSYPGREAFF. CDR3 in DNA: TGTGCCAGCAGTTACCCCGGTAGAGAAGCTTTCTTT.

CDR3 nucleotide sequence: TGTGCCAGCAGCTCCCTTGGTGGGAGCTCCTACAATGAGCAGTTCTTC. The encoded protein is CASSSLGGSSYNEQFF. This chain uses TRBV7-3 with TRBJ2-1; tentatively, D is TRBD2 (5 bases). The length of the CDR3 is 16 residues. Germline V gives CDR1 SGHTA, CDR2 FQGTGA. V was trimmed by 4 bases and J by 0 bases, leaving 13 bases between them.

The genes are TRBV29-1 and TRBJ2-1; D is possibly TRBD1 (6 bases). Trimming cost V 0 bases and J 0 bases, with 15 bases left between them. The germline V gene encodes CDR1 SQVTM and CDR2 ANQGSEA. The CDR3 covers 17 residues. The chain's CDR3 is CSVEEVGGYSSYNEQFF. CDR3 bases: TGCAGCGTTGAAGAAGTTGGGGGCTATAGCTCCTACAATGAGCAGTTCTTC.

The chain carries TRBV15 and TRBJ2-7; D is possibly TRBD1 (6 bases). From germline, CDR1 is LNHNV and CDR2 YYDKDF (reference sequence). Deletions cut 4 bases from V and 4 bases from J, with 14 bases between. The CDR3 sequence is 14 residues long. The CDR3 spells CATSTSQGSYEQYF. CDR3 coding DNA: TGTGCCACCAGCACTTCGCAGGGGTCTTACGAGCAGTACTTC.

The chain links TRBV27 to TRBJ1-1, with 7 bases lining up with TRBD1. CDR1 and CDR2 (germline): MNHEY, SMNVEV (reference sequence). V was pared by 5 bases and J by 5 bases, with 5 bases of the junction left unmatched. This CDR3 has 13 residues. The CDR3 loop is CASSVHRGTEAFF. Written as DNA, the CDR3 is TGTGCCAGCAGTGTACACAGGGGAACTGAAGCTTTCTTT.